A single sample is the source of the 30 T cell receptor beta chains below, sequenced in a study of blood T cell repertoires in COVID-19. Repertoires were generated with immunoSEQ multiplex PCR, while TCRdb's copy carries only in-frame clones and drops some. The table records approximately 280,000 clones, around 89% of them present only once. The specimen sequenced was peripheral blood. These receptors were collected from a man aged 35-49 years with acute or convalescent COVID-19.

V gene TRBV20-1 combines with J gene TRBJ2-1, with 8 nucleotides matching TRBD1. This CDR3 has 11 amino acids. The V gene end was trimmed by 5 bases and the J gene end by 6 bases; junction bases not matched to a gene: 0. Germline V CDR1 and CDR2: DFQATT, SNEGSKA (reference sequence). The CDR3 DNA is TGCAGTGCTGGACAGGGCAATGAGCAGTTCTTC. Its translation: CSAGQGNEQFF.

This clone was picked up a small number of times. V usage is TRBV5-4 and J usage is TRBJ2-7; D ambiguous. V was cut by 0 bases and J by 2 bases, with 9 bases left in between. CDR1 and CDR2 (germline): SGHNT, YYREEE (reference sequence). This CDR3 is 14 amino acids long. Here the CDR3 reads CASSLDSSTYEQYF. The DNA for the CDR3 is TGTGCCAGCAGCTTGGACAGTTCAACCTACGAGCAGTACTTC.

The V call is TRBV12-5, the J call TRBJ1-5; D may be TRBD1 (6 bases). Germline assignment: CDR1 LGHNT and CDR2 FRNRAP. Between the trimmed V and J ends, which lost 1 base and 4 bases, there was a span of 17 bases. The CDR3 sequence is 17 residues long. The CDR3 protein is CASGLGLGQGTNQPQHF. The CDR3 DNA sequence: TGTGCTAGTGGTTTGGGTTTGGGGCAGGGGACGAATCAGCCCCAGCATTTT.

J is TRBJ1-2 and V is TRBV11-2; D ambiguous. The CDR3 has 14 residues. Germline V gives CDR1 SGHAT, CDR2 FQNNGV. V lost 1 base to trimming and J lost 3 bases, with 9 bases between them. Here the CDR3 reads CASSLVNSYYGYTF. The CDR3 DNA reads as TGTGCCAGCAGCTTAGTGAACAGCTACTATGGCTACACCTTC.

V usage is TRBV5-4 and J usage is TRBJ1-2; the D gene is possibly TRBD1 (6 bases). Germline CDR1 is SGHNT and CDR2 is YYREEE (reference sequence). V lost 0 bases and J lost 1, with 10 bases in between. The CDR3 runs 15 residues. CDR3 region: CASSLGQVLNYGYTF. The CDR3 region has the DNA TGTGCCAGCAGCTTGGGACAGGTCCTTAACTATGGCTACACCTTC.

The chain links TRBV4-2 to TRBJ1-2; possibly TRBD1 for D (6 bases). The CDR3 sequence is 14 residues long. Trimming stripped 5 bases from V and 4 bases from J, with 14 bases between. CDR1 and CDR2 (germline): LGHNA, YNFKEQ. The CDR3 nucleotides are TGTGCCAGCAGCAAACCGGGGGGGCCCTATGGCTACACCTTC. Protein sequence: CASSKPGGPYGYTF.

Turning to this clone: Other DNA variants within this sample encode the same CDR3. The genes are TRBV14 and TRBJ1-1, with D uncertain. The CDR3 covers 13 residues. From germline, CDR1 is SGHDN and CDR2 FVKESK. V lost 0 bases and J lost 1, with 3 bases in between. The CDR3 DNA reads TGTGCCAGCAGCCAAGACCGGAACACTGAAGCTTTCTTT. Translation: CASSQDRNTEAFF.

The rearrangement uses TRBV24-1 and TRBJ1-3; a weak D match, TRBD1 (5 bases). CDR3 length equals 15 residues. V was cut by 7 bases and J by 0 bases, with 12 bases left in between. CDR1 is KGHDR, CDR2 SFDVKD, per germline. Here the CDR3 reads CATSDGGGSGNTIYF. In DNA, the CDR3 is TGTGCCACCAGCGACGGGGGGGGCTCTGGAAACACCATATATTTT.

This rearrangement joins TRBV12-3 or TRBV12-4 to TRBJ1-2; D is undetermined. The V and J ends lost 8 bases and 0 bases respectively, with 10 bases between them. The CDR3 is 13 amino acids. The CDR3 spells CASSDGANYGYTF. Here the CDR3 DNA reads TGTGCCAGCTCTGACGGAGCTAACTATGGCTACACCTTC.

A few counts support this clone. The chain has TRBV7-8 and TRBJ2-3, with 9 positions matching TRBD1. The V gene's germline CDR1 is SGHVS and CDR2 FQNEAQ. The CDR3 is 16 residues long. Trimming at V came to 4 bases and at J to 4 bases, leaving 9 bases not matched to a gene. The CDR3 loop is CASSSEQGAFADTQYF. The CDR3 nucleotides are TGTGCCAGCAGCTCGGAACAGGGGGCGTTTGCAGATACGCAGTATTTT.

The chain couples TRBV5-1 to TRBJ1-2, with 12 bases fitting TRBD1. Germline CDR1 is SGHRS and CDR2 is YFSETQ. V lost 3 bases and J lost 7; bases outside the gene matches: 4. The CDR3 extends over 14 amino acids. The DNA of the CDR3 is TGCGCCAGCAGCTGGGGGACAGGGGGCGGTGGCTACACCTTC. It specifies CASSWGTGGGGYTF.

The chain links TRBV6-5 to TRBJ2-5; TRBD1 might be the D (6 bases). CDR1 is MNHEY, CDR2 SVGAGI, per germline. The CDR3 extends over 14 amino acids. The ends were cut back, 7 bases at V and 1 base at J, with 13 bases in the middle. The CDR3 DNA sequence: TGTGCCAGCACCCCCGACAGGATCCAAGAGACCCAGTACTTC. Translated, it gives CASTPDRIQETQYF.

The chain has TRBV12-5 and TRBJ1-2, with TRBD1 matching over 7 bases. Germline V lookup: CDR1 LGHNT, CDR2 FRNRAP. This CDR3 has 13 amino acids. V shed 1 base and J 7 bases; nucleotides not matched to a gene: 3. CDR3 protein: CASGLEGAAGYTF. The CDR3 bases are TGTGCTAGTGGTTTGGAGGGGGCGGCTGGCTACACCTTC.

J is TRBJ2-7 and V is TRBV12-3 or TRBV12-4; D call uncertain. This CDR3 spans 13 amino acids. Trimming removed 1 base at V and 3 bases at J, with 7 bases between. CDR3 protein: CASSLGRLYEQYF. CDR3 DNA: TGTGCCAGCAGTTTAGGGCGACTCTACGAGCAGTACTTC.

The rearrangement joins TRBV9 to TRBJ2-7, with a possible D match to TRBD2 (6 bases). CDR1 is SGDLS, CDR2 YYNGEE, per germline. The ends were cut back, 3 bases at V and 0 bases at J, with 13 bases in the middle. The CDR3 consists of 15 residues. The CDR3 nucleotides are TGTGCCAGCAGCGGCCGGGGGTCGGGCTCCTACGAGCAGTACTTC. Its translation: CASSGRGSGSYEQYF.

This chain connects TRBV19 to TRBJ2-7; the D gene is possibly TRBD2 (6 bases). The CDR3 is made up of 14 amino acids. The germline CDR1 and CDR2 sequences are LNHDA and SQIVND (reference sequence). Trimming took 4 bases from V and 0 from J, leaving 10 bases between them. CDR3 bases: TGTGCCAGTAGTACCACCGGGAGCTCCTACGAGCAGTACTTC. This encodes CASSTTGSSYEQYF.

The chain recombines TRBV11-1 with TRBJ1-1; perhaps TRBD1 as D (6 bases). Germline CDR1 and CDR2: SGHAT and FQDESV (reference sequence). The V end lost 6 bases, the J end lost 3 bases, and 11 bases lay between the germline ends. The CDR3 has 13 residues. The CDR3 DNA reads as TGTGCCAGCAGACCGGACAGTTACACTGAAGCTTTCTTT. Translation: CASRPDSYTEAFF. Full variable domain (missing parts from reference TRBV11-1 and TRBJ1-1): EAEVAQSPRYKITEKSQAVAFWCDPISGHATLYWYRQILGQGPELLVQFQDESVVDDSQLPKDRFSAERLKGVDSTLKIQPAELGDSAMYLCASRPDSYTEAFFGQGTRLTVV.

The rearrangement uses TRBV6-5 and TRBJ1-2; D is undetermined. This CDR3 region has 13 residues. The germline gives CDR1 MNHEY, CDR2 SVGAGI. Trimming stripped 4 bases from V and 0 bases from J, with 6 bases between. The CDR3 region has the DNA TGTGCCAGCAGTTCCGGGACTAACTATGGCTACACCTTC. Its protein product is CASSSGTNYGYTF.

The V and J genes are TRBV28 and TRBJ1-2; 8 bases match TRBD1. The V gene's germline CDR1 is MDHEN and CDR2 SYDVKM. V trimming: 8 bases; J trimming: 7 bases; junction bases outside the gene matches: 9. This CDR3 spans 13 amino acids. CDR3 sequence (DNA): TGTGCCAGCCGTCCTCAGGGGGCATTTGGCTACACCTTC. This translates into CASRPQGAFGYTF.

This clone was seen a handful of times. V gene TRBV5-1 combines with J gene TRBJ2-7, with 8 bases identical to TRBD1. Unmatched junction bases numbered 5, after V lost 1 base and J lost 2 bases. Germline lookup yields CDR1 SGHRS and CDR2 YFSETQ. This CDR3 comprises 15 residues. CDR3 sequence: CASSLTGTGTYEQYF. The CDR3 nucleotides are TGCGCCAGCAGCTTGACCGGGACAGGAACCTACGAGCAGTACTTC.

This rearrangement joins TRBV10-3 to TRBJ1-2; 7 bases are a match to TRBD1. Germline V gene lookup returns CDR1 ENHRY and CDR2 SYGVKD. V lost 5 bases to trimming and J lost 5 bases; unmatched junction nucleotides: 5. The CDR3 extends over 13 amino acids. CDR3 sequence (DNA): TGTGCCATCAGTACAGGGGAAGCTTATGGCTACACCTTC. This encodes CAISTGEAYGYTF.

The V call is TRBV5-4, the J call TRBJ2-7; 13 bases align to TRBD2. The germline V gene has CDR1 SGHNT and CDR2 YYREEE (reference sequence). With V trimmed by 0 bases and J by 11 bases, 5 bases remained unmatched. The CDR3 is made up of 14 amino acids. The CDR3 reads CASSLGLAGGGEYF. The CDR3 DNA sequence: TGTGCCAGCAGCTTGGGACTAGCGGGGGGCGGGGAGTACTTC.

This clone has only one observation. CDR3 DNA sequence: TGTGCCTGGAGCCTGGACAGGGGGACTGAAGCTTTCTTT. Translating gives CAWSLDRGTEAFF. The chain uses TRBV30 and TRBJ1-1, with 10 bases identical to TRBD1. Germline values: CDR1 GTSNPN, CDR2 SVGIG (reference sequence). V shed 3 bases and J 5 bases; nucleotides not matched to a gene: 3. The CDR3 is 13 residues long.

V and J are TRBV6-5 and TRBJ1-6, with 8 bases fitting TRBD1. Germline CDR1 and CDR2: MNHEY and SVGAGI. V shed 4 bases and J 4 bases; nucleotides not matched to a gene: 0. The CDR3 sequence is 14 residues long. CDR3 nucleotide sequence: TGTGCCAGCAGTTGGACAGGGTATAATTCACCCCTCCACTTT. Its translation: CASSWTGYNSPLHF.

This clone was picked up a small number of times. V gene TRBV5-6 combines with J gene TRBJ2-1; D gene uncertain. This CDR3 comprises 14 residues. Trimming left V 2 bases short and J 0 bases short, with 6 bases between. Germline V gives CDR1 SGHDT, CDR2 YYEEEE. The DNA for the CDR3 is TGTGCCAGCAGCTTTCGGGTCTCCTACAATGAGCAGTTCTTC. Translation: CASSFRVSYNEQFF.

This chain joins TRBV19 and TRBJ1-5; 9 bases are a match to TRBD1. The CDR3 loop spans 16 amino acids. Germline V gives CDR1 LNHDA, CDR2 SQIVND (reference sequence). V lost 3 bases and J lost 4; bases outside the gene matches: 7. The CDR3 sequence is CASSIETGGGNQPQHF. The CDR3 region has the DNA TGTGCCAGTAGTATTGAGACAGGGGGTGGGAATCAGCCCCAGCATTTT.

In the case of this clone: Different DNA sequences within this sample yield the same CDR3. CDR3 protein: CASSPQGNEKLFF. DNA for the CDR3: TGCGCCAGCAGCCCGCAGGGAAATGAAAAACTGTTTTTT. The chain has TRBV5-1 and TRBJ1-4, with D tentatively TRBD1 (5 bases). The CDR3 consists of 13 residues. V lost 4 bases and J lost 5, with 9 bases in between. The germline gives CDR1 SGHRS, CDR2 YFSETQ. The full variable domain, its missing parts supplied by reference TRBV5-1 and TRBJ1-4, is KAGVTQTPRYLIKTRGQQVTLSCSPISGHRSVSWYQQTPGQGLQFLFEYFSETQRNKGNFPGRFSGRQFSNSRSEMNVSTLELGDSALYLCASSPQGNEKLFFGSGTQLSVL.

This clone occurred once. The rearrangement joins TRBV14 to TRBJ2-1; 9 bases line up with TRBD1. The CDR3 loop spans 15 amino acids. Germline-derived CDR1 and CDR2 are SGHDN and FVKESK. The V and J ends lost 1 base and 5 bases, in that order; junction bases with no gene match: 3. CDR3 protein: CASSQVYRGHNEQFF. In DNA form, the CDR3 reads TGTGCCAGCAGCCAAGTATACAGGGGGCACAATGAGCAGTTCTTC.

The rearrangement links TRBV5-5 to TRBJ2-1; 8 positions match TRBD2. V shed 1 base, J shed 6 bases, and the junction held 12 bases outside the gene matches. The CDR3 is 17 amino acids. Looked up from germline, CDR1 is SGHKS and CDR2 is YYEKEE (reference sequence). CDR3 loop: CASSLIGAGVTTNEQFF. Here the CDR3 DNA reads TGTGCCAGCAGCTTGATTGGAGCGGGGGTCACCACCAATGAGCAGTTCTTC.

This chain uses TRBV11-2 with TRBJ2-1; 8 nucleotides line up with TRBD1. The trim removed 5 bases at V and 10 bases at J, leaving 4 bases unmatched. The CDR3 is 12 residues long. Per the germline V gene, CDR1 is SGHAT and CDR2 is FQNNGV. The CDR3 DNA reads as TGTGCCAGCAGCCCCACAGGGGGAGAGCAGTTCTTC. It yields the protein CASSPTGGEQFF. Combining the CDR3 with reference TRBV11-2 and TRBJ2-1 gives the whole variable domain EAGVAQSPRYKIIEKRQSVAFWCNPISGHATLYWYQQILGQGPKLLIQFQNNGVVDDSQLPKDRFSAERLKGVDSTLKIQPAKLEDSAVYLCASSPTGGEQFFGPGTRLTVL.